The clone carrying this T cell receptor beta chain has just a few counts. What it binds is not known. This entry belongs to a study of T cell repertoires in cytomegalovirus infection. As for the study in general: Both a matching HLA type and CMV infection were indicated by public TCR beta signatures. Study observations and caveats: The ex vivo response showed dominance by HLA-C-restricted CMV-specific TCR beta clonotypes. Of the TCR beta families, the public ones yielded a cumulative frequency that identified carriers of CMV plus the relevant HLA.

CDR1 SGDLS and CDR2 YYNGEE come from the germline V gene. V gave up 4 bases and J gave up 3 bases; unmatched junction bases: 19. The CDR3 contains 19 residues. TCRdb reprocessed the reads with MiXCR, giving one entry per CDR3 protein. The sample yields 250,000 to 300,000 distinct CDR3 sequences, roughly a quarter seen once. This rearrangement joins TRBV9 to TRBJ2-3, with 8 nucleotides matching TRBD1. This clonotype originated in a human donor in good health (CMV status not recorded). Some clones in this sample may be carry-over from other donors' samples. Sequenced: PBMCs. As DNA, the CDR3 is TGTGCCAGCAGCCTCTCGGGACAGGAATTCCTGAGACGTACAGATACGCAGTATTTT. Amino acid sequence: CASSLSGQEFLRRTDTQYF. The full variable domain, completed using reference TRBV9 and TRBJ2-3, is DSGVTQTPKHLITATGQRVTLRCSPRSGDLSVYWYQQSLDQGLQFLIQYYNGEERAKGNILERFSAQQFPDLHSELNLSSLELGDSALYFCASSLSGQEFLRRTDTQYFGPGTRLTVL.